These 14 T cell receptor beta chains were all obtained from the same sample, sequenced in a study of blood T cell repertoires in COVID-19 (dated by TCRdb to the early 2020s). Library preparation was by the immunoSEQ multiplex PCR assay. Sourced from immuneACCESS, this table was stored by TCRdb with only in-frame sequences that have V and J called. A share of the clones is absent; for the studies checked, an unresolved V gene accounts for under half, and the remainder has no known explanation. The sample includes 70,000 to 80,000 clones, with 82% observed a single time. In total, the top ten clones hold around 13% of the sample. The sequenced sample was peripheral blood. These receptor sequences come from a woman of 80 years or more with acute or convalescent COVID-19.

This chain links TRBV5-4 with TRBJ2-1, with 9 positions matching TRBD1. Trimming at V came to 4 bases and at J to 2 bases, leaving 16 bases not matched to a gene. From germline, CDR1 is SGHNT and CDR2 YYREEE (reference sequence). The CDR3 is made up of 19 amino acids. Here the CDR3 reads CASSPPRDRELRAYNEQFF. The CDR3 region has the DNA TGTGCCAGCAGCCCTCCCCGGGACAGGGAGTTGCGCGCCTACAATGAGCAGTTCTTC.

This clone was seen just once. The chain links TRBV7-8 to TRBJ1-1, with a tentative D call TRBD1 (5 bases). V dropped 5 bases and J dropped 7 bases, with 14 bases sitting between them. The germline V gene has CDR1 SGHVS and CDR2 FQNEAQ. CDR3 size: 13 residues. DNA of the CDR3: TGTGCCAGCAGCACGACAGTCGGTCGTGAAGCTTTCTTT. Its protein is CASSTTVGREAFF.

The V and J genes are TRBV19 and TRBJ2-1, with TRBD2 as a possible D gene (6 bases). This CDR3 is built from 15 residues. CDR1 LNHDA and CDR2 SQIVND come from the germline V gene (reference sequence). V was clipped by 3 bases and J by 4 bases, with 13 bases between them. The CDR3 reads CASSIGGIAYNEQFF. The CDR3 DNA reads as TGTGCCAGTAGTATCGGCGGGATCGCGTACAATGAGCAGTTCTTC.

This rearrangement joins TRBV7-5 to TRBJ2-7; TRBD2 was called by the table and not checked on the DNA. TRBV7-5 is a recognized pseudogene. The CDR3 is 17 residues long. CDR3 in amino acids: CVRSPLAGGLGLDEQYF. The DNA for the CDR3 is TGTGTCAGAAGCCCCCTAGCGGGAGGTCTTGGGTTGGACGAGCAGTACTTC.

The chain uses TRBV29-1 and TRBJ1-3; D not resolved. The CDR3 is 15 amino acids. V was shortened by 6 bases and J by 1 base, with 16 bases between the two germline ends. Germline V CDR1 and CDR2: SQVTM, ANQGSEA. The CDR3 here is CSVTLGGRSGNTIYF. In DNA, the CDR3 is TGCAGCGTAACCCTCGGCGGGAGGTCTGGAAACACCATATATTTT.

J is TRBJ2-5 and V is TRBV9; 10 bases fit TRBD2. J lost 5 bases, V lost 3 bases, and 4 bases had no gene match. In germline, CDR1 is SGDLS, CDR2 YYNGEE. The CDR3 length is 14 residues. Here the CDR3 DNA reads TGTGCCAGCAGCGCGAGCGGGAGGGTGGAGACCCAGTACTTC. Its translation is CASSASGRVETQYF.

The sample holds a few counts of this clone. This chain links TRBV18 with TRBJ1-2; D unclear. Germline V CDR1 and CDR2: KGHSH, LQKENI. The CDR3 is 14 residues long. The V end was cut by 5 bases, the J end by 0 bases, with 10 bases between. This CDR3 is CASSVAASNYGYTF. The DNA of the CDR3 is TGTGCCAGCTCAGTGGCGGCCTCTAACTATGGCTACACCTTC.

This chain joins TRBV6-5 and TRBJ2-3; D remains unclear. Germline lookup yields CDR1 MNHEY and CDR2 SVGAGI. V lost 5 bases and J 4 bases, leaving 13 bases between the germline ends. This CDR3 has 14 residues. The CDR3 loop reads CASSPYPIADTQYF. DNA for the CDR3: TGTGCCAGCAGTCCCTACCCCATCGCAGATACGCAGTATTTT.

This chain links TRBV19 with TRBJ2-7; possibly TRBD2 for D (6 bases). The CDR3 is 14 residues long. Germline CDR1 and CDR2: LNHDA and SQIVND (reference sequence). Trimming left V 5 bases short and J 9 bases short, with 20 bases between. CDR3 amino acids: CASSAEAGTGAQYF. The CDR3 region has the DNA TGTGCCAGTAGTGCGGAGGCTGGGACTGGGGCGCAGTACTTC.

V gene TRBV7-9 combines with J gene TRBJ2-7; TRBD1 aligns across 7 bases. CDR3 length: 14 amino acids. Germline loops: CDR1 SEHNR, CDR2 FQNEAQ (reference sequence). J gave up 6 bases and V 1 base, and 6 bases lay outside the gene matches. The CDR3 loop reads CASSLGGGGGEQYF. CDR3 in DNA: TGTGCCAGCAGCTTAGGAGGGGGCGGAGGCGAGCAGTACTTC. Supplemented by reference TRBV7-9 and TRBJ2-7, the full variable domain reads DTGVSQNPRHKITKRGQNVTFRCDPISEHNRLYWYRQTLGQGPEFLTYFQNEAQLEKSRLLSDRFSAERPKGSFSTLEIQRTEQGDSAMYLCASSLGGGGGEQYFGPGTRLTVT.

The chain employs TRBV6-2 or TRBV6-3 and TRBJ2-7, with 10 bases identical to TRBD2. The V segment lost 0 bases and the J segment 6 bases; nucleotides outside the gene matches: 11. This CDR3 contains 17 residues. CDR1 is MNHEY and CDR2 is SVGEGT in the germline V gene. The CDR3, as DNA: TGTGCCAGCAGTTACTCGGGGCTAGCGGGAGAATATATCGAGCAGTACTTC. Residues: CASSYSGLAGEYIEQYF.

The chain employs TRBV9 and TRBJ2-7, with 9 bases lining up with TRBD2. This CDR3 has 14 residues. Germline CDR1 is SGDLS and CDR2 is YYNGEE. V shed 6 bases, J shed 0 bases, and the junction held 4 bases outside the gene matches. The DNA of the CDR3 is TGTGCCAGCAACCTAGCGGGGAGCTCCTACGAGCAGTACTTC. Amino acid sequence: CASNLAGSSYEQYF.

J is TRBJ2-2 and V is TRBV6-1; TRBD1 is a possible D gene (5 bases). Germline assignment: CDR1 MNHNS and CDR2 SASEGT. Deletions cut 3 bases from V and 6 bases from J, with 11 bases between. The CDR3 runs to 14 residues. The DNA for the CDR3 is TGTGCCAGCAGTGACAGGGTCGGCGCCGGGGAGCTGTTTTTT. Amino acid sequence: CASSDRVGAGELFF.

CDR3 amino acids: CASRPLGESPLHF. The CDR3 DNA follows: TGTGCCAGCAGACCCCTAGGGGAATCACCCCTCCACTTT. J is TRBJ1-6 and V is TRBV27, with a possible D match to TRBD1 (5 bases). The germline CDR1 and CDR2 sequences are MNHEY and SMNVEV (reference sequence). The CDR3 contains 13 residues. The ends were cut back, 6 bases at V and 10 bases at J, with 13 bases in the middle.